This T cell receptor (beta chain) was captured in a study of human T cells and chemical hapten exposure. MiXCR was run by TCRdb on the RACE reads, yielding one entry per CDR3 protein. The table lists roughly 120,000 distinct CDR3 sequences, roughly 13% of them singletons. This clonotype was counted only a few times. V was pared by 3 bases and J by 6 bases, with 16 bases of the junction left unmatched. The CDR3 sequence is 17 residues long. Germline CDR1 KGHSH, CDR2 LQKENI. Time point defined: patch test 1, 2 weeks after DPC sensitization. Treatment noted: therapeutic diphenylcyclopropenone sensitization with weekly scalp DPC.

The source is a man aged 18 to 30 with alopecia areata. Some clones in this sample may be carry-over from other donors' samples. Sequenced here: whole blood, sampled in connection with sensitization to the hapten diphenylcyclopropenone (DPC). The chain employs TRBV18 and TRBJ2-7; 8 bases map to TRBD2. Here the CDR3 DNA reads TGTGCCAGCTCACCTTATATGGCCCGGCCACGGGAGGGCGAGCAGTACTTC. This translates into CASSPYMARPREGEQYF.